In this sample, the clone carrying this T cell receptor beta chain turned up a few times. What it binds is unknown. Trimming left V 6 bases short and J 7 bases short, with 23 bases between. The CDR3 has 15 amino acids. Germline values: CDR1 SQVTM, CDR2 ANQGSEA. From the RT-PCR reads, TCRdb called clonotypes with MiXCR, one entry per CDR3 protein. This sample has 860,000 or so distinct CDR3 sequences; around 20% occur once, and the top ten carry roughly 10%. These data originate in a study of response to subunit inactivated influenza vaccine. Study results and caveats: T cells newly recruited by each seasonal influenza vaccination are few, the authors suggested.

Sequenced material: PBMCs from blood, taken 4 to 6 days after vaccination. The chain has TRBV29-1 and TRBJ2-3; weak D call: TRBD2 (6 bases). The receptor was isolated from a man in his fifties or sixties who received an inactivated influenza vaccine. Here the CDR3 reads CSVDLSSRGRNTQYF. DNA for the CDR3: TGCAGCGTGGATCTCTCTTCACGGGGGAGGAATACGCAGTATTTT.